This T cell receptor (beta chain) was recovered during a study of beta chain features in type 1 diabetes. As for the study in general: There was similarity between patients and healthy donors in age, gender and cell yields.

Sorting produced populations that all topped 95% purity. cDNA synthesis used the whole RNA isolate, giving expressed TCRB sequences. For naive, central memory and regulatory T cell samples, reads averaged around 3.6 million. Using immunoSEQ multiplex PCR, the repertoire was profiled, and TCRdb retains in-frame clones only, with some absent. The sample lists tens of thousands of clones; approximately 59% were seen once. This CDR3 contains 12 residues. The ends were cut back, 2 bases at V and 5 bases at J, with 6 bases in the middle. The V gene's germline CDR1 is SGHRS and CDR2 YFSETQ. This clonotype was obtained from a woman between 18 and 29 years old in good health. The sequenced sample consisted of Tregs from blood. The chain links TRBV5-1 to TRBJ2-3; weak D call: TRBD2 (5 bases). The DNA for the CDR3 is TGCGCCAGCAGCTTCGGAGGAGATACGCAGTATTTT. The encoded protein is CASSFGGDTQYF.